This T cell receptor (beta chain) was found in a study of Ad26.COV2.S vaccination and SARS-CoV-2 variants. General study points: Vaccine and placebo recipients had similar non-spike TCR breadth. Reports say spike-specific CD8+ and CD4+ T cell responses covered substantial breadth after vaccination.

A word on this clone: The antigen remains undetermined.

Deletions cut 8 bases from V and 4 bases from J, with 8 bases between. The CDR3 totals 11 residues. Germline CDR1 is LNHDA and CDR2 is SQIVND (reference sequence). Treatment described: roughly 18 received Ad26.COV2.S at low or high dose, single or two shots; a few received placebo; per-sample allocation not given. The samples were gathered on day 63 after the first injection of vaccine or placebo. Measured with immunoSEQ multiplex PCR; TCRdb has only the in-frame clones, and not every one. The sample carries some 250,000 clones, 88% recorded once. The chain joins TRBV19 to TRBJ1-1, with D unclear. This sequence originates from a person aged 18-60 years who received the Ad26.COV2.S COVID-19 vaccine or a placebo. The specimen comprised peripheral blood, sampled in a trial of Ad26.COV2.S vaccine versus placebo. The CDR3 reads CASRGVTEAFF. CDR3 bases: TGTGCCAGTCGGGGTGTCACTGAAGCTTTCTTT.